This TCR beta chain comes out of a study of T cells in Graves' hyperthyroidism and ophthalmopathy. V gave up 4 bases and J gave up 5 bases, with 11 bases separating them. The CDR3 sequence is 13 residues long. Germline V gene lookup returns CDR1 MNHEY and CDR2 SMNVEV (reference sequence). This clonotype has only a few counts. TCR beta CDR3 regions were amplified from RNA transcripts. A first-round RT-PCR of the TCR CDR3 used the HTBI primer set. TCRdb independently ran MiXCR on the multiplex PCR reads; one entry per CDR3 protein. The sample consists of around 250,000 distinct CDR3 sequences, almost 25% of them appearing once.

The clonotype comes from a woman between 35 and 50 years old with Graves' ophthalmopathy. The sample was blood. The chain is built from TRBV27 and TRBJ1-1; a possible D gene is TRBD1 (6 bases). Written as DNA, the CDR3 is TGTGCCAGCAGTTCCGCCCAGGGGACTGAAGCTTTCTTT. Translated: CASSSAQGTEAFF.